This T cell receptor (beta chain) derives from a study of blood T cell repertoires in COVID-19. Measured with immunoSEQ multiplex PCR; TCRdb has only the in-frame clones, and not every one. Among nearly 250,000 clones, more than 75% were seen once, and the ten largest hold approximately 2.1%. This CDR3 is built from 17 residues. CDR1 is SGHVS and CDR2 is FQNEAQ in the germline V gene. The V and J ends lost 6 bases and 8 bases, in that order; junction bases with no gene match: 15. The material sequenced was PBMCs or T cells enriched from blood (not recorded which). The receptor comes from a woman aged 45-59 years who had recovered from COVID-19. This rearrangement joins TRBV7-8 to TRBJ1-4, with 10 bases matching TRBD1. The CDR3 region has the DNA TGTGCCAGCAGAAGATTCCGACTGGGACAGGGGAAGGAAAAACTGTTTTTT. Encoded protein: CASRRFRLGQGKEKLFF. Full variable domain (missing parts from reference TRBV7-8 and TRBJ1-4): GAGVSQSPRYKVAKRGQDVALRCDPISGHVSLFWYQQALGQGPEFLTYFQNEAQLDKSGLPSDRFFAERPEGSVSTLKIQRTQQEDSAVYLCASRRFRLGQGKEKLFFGSGTQLSVL.